This TCR beta chain derives from a study of blood T cell repertoires in COVID-19 (dated by TCRdb to between 2020 and 2021). For the study in its entirety: Collaborator samples came from the United States, Italy and Spain and covered acute and convalescent phases of COVID-19. The repertoires were made available in a free public database intended to serve as a resource for research on the immune response to SARS-CoV-2. Sample metadata almost always included a de-identified subject ID, COVID-19 status, age in years and sex. The material from the prospective study consisted of cDNA or gDNA derived from T cells, B-cell-depleted T cells, or PBMCs. Deeply sampled blood TCRbeta repertoires from subjects exposed to, actively infected with, or recovered from COVID-19 were included in the dataset. Samples came from the ongoing ImmuneRACE study (first 160 participants) plus 1,254 subjects from 6 global collaborators. Where HLA class I and class II types were available, the types were taken from metadata supplied by the sample provider, not from assay-based typing.

The CDR3, cysteine through phenylalanine, is 11 amino acids long. Of the read, only the CDR3 DNA is kept; its 33 bases are in frame from base 1. V is cut by 5 bases and J by 0 bases, and the space between the germline ends is 4 bases. Taken from the germline V gene, the CDR1 and CDR2 loops are SQVTM and ANQGSEA. In the prospective study, participants were about 18 to 100 years old, resided in 25 or so geographic areas of the United States, and were enrolled through a virtual design. To assign participants to cohorts, the prospective study relied on clinical history that participants themselves reported in a screening survey and a study questionnaire. In the prospective study, mobile phlebotomists collected whole blood, serum and a nasopharyngeal or oropharyngeal swab from each participant. Additional blood draws and questionnaires over a 2-month period could optionally be provided by prospective study participants. Before DNA extraction, prospective study blood samples were shipped either frozen or at room temperature.

Broader findings and caveats from the paper: How much clinical and demographic metadata was included differed by source and by participant, and the metadata was provided uncurated.

TCRbeta CDR3 regions were amplified from genomic DNA using the immunoSEQ Assay, a bias-controlled multiplex PCR. Processing in the source paper ran as follows. Nucleated cell counts per sample were estimated from amplification of reference gene primers within the assay. To quantify the absolute abundance of each unique TCRbeta CDR3 rearrangement, sequence reads were collapsed and filtered. Productive Simpson clonality was computed per sample as the square root of Simpson's diversity index over productive rearrangements. As stored in TCRdb, this immuneACCESS dataset retains in-frame rearrangements with V and J assigned. A fraction of the clones does not appear; measured against another copy, unresolved V genes explain less than half of the discrepancy, and the remainder lacks a known reason. That table furnishes V, J and clone size, whereas the DNA furnished D and trimming. This sample has approximately 220,000 clones in its table, and roughly 90% of those were observed once. The ten largest clones take up about 4% of the sample.

Details on this clone: Its binding antigen is unknown. No much larger clone is present one base from it, and per-base qualities are unavailable.

The chain links TRBV29-1 with TRBJ1-1; the D gene assignment is ambiguous. This TCR was sampled from a woman in her 40s with acute COVID-19. The sample consisted of PBMCs or T cells enriched from blood (not recorded which). The CDR3 sequence is CSVQLNTEAFF. The DNA sequence is as follows: TGCAGCGTTCAGTTGAACACTGAAGCTTTCTTT.